A single sample gave rise to the 23 T cell receptor beta chains below, sequenced in a study of CD8 T cells in Susac syndrome. Reverse transcription used about 0.45 to 1 ug RNA and random hexamers. In TCRdb, the immunoSEQ multiplex PCR reads were re-called with MiXCR into one record per CDR3 protein. The profile covers some 200,000 distinct CDR3 sequences, with just under 95% appearing a single time and approximately 0.16% taken by the ten largest. Sequenced input: CD8+ T cells from PBMCs. Source of these receptors: a human donor with Susac syndrome.

The chain combines TRBV29-1 with TRBJ1-1; D perhaps matches TRBD1 (5 bases). Trimming stripped 2 bases from V and 1 base from J, with 14 bases between. The V gene's germline CDR1 is SQVTM and CDR2 ANQGSEA. The CDR3 consists of 15 residues. The CDR3 protein is CSVEIGIRGNTEAFF. The CDR3 DNA reads TGCAGCGTTGAAATCGGGATAAGGGGGAACACTGAAGCTTTCTTT.

The chain combines TRBV20-1 with TRBJ1-1, with a weak D call TRBD1 (6 bases). The germline V gene has CDR1 DFQATT and CDR2 SNEGSKA (reference sequence). The CDR3 covers 11 residues. The germline V and J ends were trimmed by 5 bases and 7 bases, with 11 bases remaining between them. As DNA, the CDR3 is TGCAGTGCTCCTAGGGACAATGAAGCTTTCTTT. The encoded protein is CSAPRDNEAFF.

This clonotype has a single count. The rearrangement joins TRBV14 to TRBJ2-1, with 8 bases lining up with TRBD2. Germline lookup yields CDR1 SGHDN and CDR2 FVKESK. J was trimmed by 6 bases and V by 4 bases; bases with no gene match: 14. The CDR3 contains 17 residues. The CDR3 sequence is CASSPRIRTSMSNEQFF. The DNA for the CDR3 is TGTGCCAGCAGCCCACGAATTAGGACTAGCATGAGCAATGAGCAGTTCTTC.

This chain uses TRBV12-3 or TRBV12-4 with TRBJ1-2, with 7 bases lining up with TRBD1. The CDR3 sequence is 13 residues long. The V gene end was trimmed by 5 bases and the J gene end by 5 bases; junction bases not matched to a gene: 5. The CDR3, as DNA: TGTGCCAGCAGTCAGACAGGGAGTTATGGCTACACCTTC. Its translation: CASSQTGSYGYTF.

The CDR3 loop reads CASSLSRTADQPQHF. CDR3 coding DNA: TGTGCCAGCAGTTTATCCCGGACTGCTGATCAGCCCCAGCATTTT. The chain recombines TRBV27 with TRBJ1-5; D unresolved. V was trimmed by 0 bases and J by 5 bases, leaving 11 bases between them. From germline, CDR1 is MNHEY and CDR2 SMNVEV (reference sequence). There are 15 residues in the CDR3.

This chain uses TRBV6-5 with TRBJ1-5, with D tentatively TRBD1 (5 bases). The CDR3 covers 15 residues. Looked up from germline, CDR1 is MNHEY and CDR2 is SVGAGI. V was shortened by 6 bases and J by 5 bases, with 17 bases between the two germline ends. The CDR3 loop is CASRPQDIPHQPQHF. CDR3 DNA sequence: TGTGCCAGCAGGCCACAGGATATCCCTCATCAGCCCCAGCATTTT.

This chain uses TRBV9 with TRBJ1-6; TRBD1 aligns across 9 bases. CDR1 is SGDLS, CDR2 YYNGEE, per germline. The CDR3 totals 15 residues. The J segment lost 9 bases and the V segment lost 3 bases, leaving 7 bases of the junction unmatched. CDR3 in DNA: TGTGCCAGCAGCGCCGGGACAGGGCCACCTTCACCCCTCCACTTT. It codes for CASSAGTGPPSPLHF.

The chain uses TRBV6-6 and TRBJ2-3; D gene ambiguous. CDR3 length equals 14 residues. Trimming left V 6 bases short and J 1 base short, with 11 bases between. Looked up from germline, CDR1 is MNHNY and CDR2 is SVGAGI (reference sequence). CDR3 DNA: TGTGCCAGCAGCTCAGGATTCGGCACAGATACGCAGTATTTT. This codes for CASSSGFGTDTQYF.

The chain links TRBV3-1 to TRBJ2-2; D is undetermined. CDR1 is LGHDT, CDR2 YNNKEL, per germline (reference sequence). V was pared by 0 bases and J by 6 bases, with 8 bases between. CDR3 length: 14 residues. CDR3 protein: CASSQDLAAGELFF. In DNA form, the CDR3 reads TGTGCCAGCAGCCAAGATCTGGCGGCCGGGGAGCTGTTTTTT.

The chain couples TRBV28 to TRBJ1-5; D is uncertain. The germline V gene has CDR1 MDHEN and CDR2 SYDVKM. The length of the CDR3 is 15 residues. V dropped 3 bases and J dropped 2 bases, with 11 bases sitting between them. The CDR3 loop reads CASSFPGVGNQPQHF. The CDR3 region has the DNA TGTGCCAGCAGTTTTCCCGGGGTGGGCAATCAGCCCCAGCATTTT.

V and J are TRBV7-4 and TRBJ2-7, with D possibly called TRBD1 or TRBD2 (5 bases each). CDR1 is SGHVT and CDR2 is SQSDAQ in the germline V gene. Deletions cut 2 bases from V and 5 bases from J, with 10 bases between. This CDR3 is 13 amino acids long. The CDR3 region is CASSLPQGDEQYF. The DNA of the CDR3 is TGTGCCAGCAGCTTACCCCAGGGAGACGAGCAGTACTTC. Complete variable domain (other parts from reference TRBV7-4 and TRBJ2-7): GAGVSQSPRYKVAKRGRDVALRCDSISGHVTLYWYRQTLGQGSEVLTYSQSDAQRDKSGRPSGRFSAERPERSVSTLKIQRTEQGDSAVYLCASSLPQGDEQYFGPGTRLTVT.

The CDR3: CASSSGWGGEAGQPQHF. As DNA, the CDR3 is TGTGCCAGCAGTTCCGGGTGGGGGGGCGAGGCTGGTCAGCCCCAGCATTTT. V gene TRBV6-5 combines with J gene TRBJ1-5; a weak D match, TRBD1 (6 bases). The V gene lost 4 bases and the J gene lost 6 bases, with 22 bases spanning the gap. This CDR3 has 17 amino acids. Per germline, CDR1 MNHEY and CDR2 SVGAGI.

This CDR3 is CASSVSRGRAEAKNIQYF. CDR3 coding DNA: TGTGCCAGCAGCGTCTCTCGTGGGAGGGCAGAAGCCAAAAACATTCAGTACTTC. This chain joins TRBV9 and TRBJ2-4; 7 nucleotides line up with TRBD2. Trimming took 2 bases from V and 0 from J; bases not matched to a gene: 11. Germline lookup yields CDR1 SGDLS and CDR2 YYNGEE. The CDR3 contains 18 residues.

The rearrangement joins TRBV27 to TRBJ2-7; the D is unclear. Germline CDR1 MNHEY, CDR2 SMNVEV (reference sequence). Trimming took off 8 bases at V and 5 bases at J, with 4 bases between the two ends. The CDR3 has 9 residues. CDR3 nucleotides: TGTGCCAGCGGTCACGAGCAGTACTTC. Encoded protein: CASGHEQYF.

The gene calls are TRBV20-1 and TRBJ2-1; TRBD1 agrees at 8 bases. The CDR3 covers 16 residues. Germline lookup yields CDR1 DFQATT and CDR2 SNEGSKA (reference sequence). The ends lost 2 bases at V and 8 bases at J; junction bases unmatched: 14. The CDR3 spells CSARPRTGTGFYEQFF. DNA for the CDR3: TGCAGTGCTAGACCCCGGACCGGGACAGGATTTTATGAGCAGTTCTTC.

The chain combines TRBV24-1 with TRBJ2-5, with TRBD2 as a possible D gene (5 bases). The ends were cut back, 10 bases at V and 2 bases at J, with 13 bases in the middle. CDR1 is KGHDR, CDR2 SFDVKD, per germline. CDR3 length equals 13 residues. CDR3: CATQDGLQETQYF. DNA for the CDR3: TGTGCCACTCAGGACGGACTTCAAGAGACCCAGTACTTC.

As DNA, the CDR3 is TGCAGTGCTAGGGCAACTAGCGAAGAGACCCAGTACTTC. It codes for CSARATSEETQYF. This sequence joins TRBV20-1 and TRBJ2-5, with 7 bases that match TRBD2. V dropped 3 bases and J dropped 3; count of bases not matched to a gene: 4. CDR3 length: 13 residues. The germline V gene encodes CDR1 DFQATT and CDR2 SNEGSKA (reference sequence).

This clonotype was found a few times. The chain links TRBV27 to TRBJ2-1; no clear D gene. V was trimmed by 5 bases and J by 3 bases, leaving 2 bases between them. The CDR3 consists of 11 residues. CDR1 is MNHEY, CDR2 SMNVEV, per germline (reference sequence). The DNA of the CDR3 is TGTGCCAGCAGTCGCTACAATGAGCAGTTCTTC. Its translation: CASSRYNEQFF.

This chain uses TRBV30 with TRBJ2-3, with TRBD2 identical over 8 bases. Looked up from germline, CDR1 is GTSNPN and CDR2 is SVGIG (reference sequence). After removal of 2 bases from V and 2 bases from J, the junction contained 6 bases not matched to a gene. CDR3 length: 15 amino acids. This CDR3 is CAWSMTGGLTDTQYF. The CDR3 DNA follows: TGTGCCTGGAGTATGACGGGGGGGCTCACAGATACGCAGTATTTT.

V and J are TRBV6-2 or TRBV6-3 and TRBJ2-7; D perhaps matches TRBD2 (5 bases). Trimming left V 5 bases short and J 1 base short, with 21 bases between. Germline assignment: CDR1 MNHEY and CDR2 SVGEGT. The CDR3 consists of 17 residues. The DNA for the CDR3 is TGTGCCAGCAGTACCCCCCTCACGGTCCGGGATTCCTACGAGCAGTACTTC. It encodes CASSTPLTVRDSYEQYF.

The chain joins TRBV9 to TRBJ2-7; 7 nucleotides align to TRBD1. Germline CDR1 reads SGDLS; CDR2 reads YYNGEE. This CDR3 is built from 15 residues. V lost 0 bases to trimming and J lost 3 bases; unmatched junction nucleotides: 6. This CDR3 is CASSVGEGGLYEQYF. The CDR3 nucleotides read TGTGCCAGCAGCGTAGGTGAAGGGGGCCTCTACGAGCAGTACTTC.

This rearrangement joins TRBV19 to TRBJ2-1; D unresolved. Germline V gene sequence: CDR1 LNHDA, CDR2 SQIVND (reference sequence). The V and J ends lost 1 base and 6 bases respectively, with 7 bases between them. The length of the CDR3 is 13 residues. The CDR3 is CASSIAPSNEQFF. The CDR3 DNA is TGTGCCAGTAGTATAGCCCCGTCCAATGAGCAGTTCTTC.

This chain uses TRBV11-2 with TRBJ2-7, with D perhaps TRBD1 (6 bases). This CDR3 is 16 amino acids long. V dropped 3 bases and J dropped 6 bases, with 21 bases sitting between them. Germline V gene data show CDR1 as SGHAT and CDR2 as FQNNGV. The CDR3 sequence is CASSFQRVQGNAEQYF. The DNA of the CDR3 is TGTGCCAGCAGCTTCCAAAGGGTACAGGGTAATGCCGAGCAGTACTTC.